Each of the 8 T cell receptor beta chains below was sequenced from the same sample in a study of lymphopenia after photon versus proton radiotherapy. Clones were sequenced by immunoSEQ multiplex PCR, and TCRdb holds only the in-frame ones, with some missing. The sample consists of around 30,000 clones, 75% to 90% of them appearing once. The material was peripheral blood, obtained from a patient treated with proton-based radiotherapy. Receptor source: an older woman with pancreatic cancer. Some clones in this sample may be carry-over from other donors' samples.

The chain couples TRBV5-1 to TRBJ1-1; 11 bases align to TRBD1. There are 15 residues in the CDR3. Germline V gives CDR1 SGHRS, CDR2 YFSETQ. Germline trimming cut 4 bases from V and 10 bases from J; bases unmatched to any gene: 12. The CDR3, as DNA: TGCGCCAGCAGCGGGAACCGGGACAGGGGGTTGGGAGCTTTCTTT. It yields the protein CASSGNRDRGLGAFF. Filled out from reference TRBV5-1 and TRBJ1-1, the complete variable domain reads KAGVTQTPRYLIKTRGQQVTLSCSPISGHRSVSWYQQTPGQGLQFLFEYFSETQRNKGNFPGRFSGRQFSNSRSEMNVSTLELGDSALYLCASSGNRDRGLGAFFGQGTRLTVV.

The chain uses TRBV28 and TRBJ2-7, with D perhaps TRBD2 (6 bases). There are 15 residues in the CDR3. CDR1 and CDR2 from the germline V gene are MDHEN and SYDVKM. Deletions cut 5 bases from V and 0 bases from J, with 14 bases between. CDR3 bases: TGTGCCAGCAGTCGGCCGGGCGGGGACTCCTACGAGCAGTACTTC. Amino acid sequence: CASSRPGGDSYEQYF.

CDR3: CASSRDTGMNTEAFF. Written as DNA, the CDR3 is TGTGCCAGCAGTAGGGATACAGGAATGAACACTGAAGCTTTCTTT. V and J are TRBV2 and TRBJ1-1, with D possibly being TRBD1 (5 bases). The CDR3 contains 15 residues. V was trimmed by 5 bases and J by 0 bases, leaving 13 bases between them. Germline V gene lookup returns CDR1 SNHLY and CDR2 FYNNEI.

The gene calls are TRBV19 and TRBJ1-5, with TRBD1 identical over 12 bases. The CDR3 length is 18 residues. The J segment lost 1 base and the V segment lost 5 bases, leaving 9 bases of the junction unmatched. In germline, CDR1 is LNHDA, CDR2 SQIVND (reference sequence). The CDR3 region is CASSLGTGGTMSNQPQHF. CDR3 nucleotide sequence: TGTGCCAGTAGTCTTGGGACAGGGGGCACTATGAGCAATCAGCCCCAGCATTTT.

V and J are TRBV9 and TRBJ1-4, with D perhaps TRBD1 (5 bases). V gave up 4 bases and J gave up 8 bases, with 12 bases separating them. Germline V gene lookup returns CDR1 SGDLS and CDR2 YYNGEE. This CDR3 is built from 13 residues. CDR3 sequence (DNA): TGTGCCAGCAGCCTAAGTGGGGGGGAAAAACTGTTTTTT. The encoded protein is CASSLSGGEKLFF.

The rearrangement links TRBV28 to TRBJ1-1, with D possibly being TRBD1 (6 bases). Trimming cost V 7 bases and J 7 bases, with 13 bases left between them. Germline values: CDR1 MDHEN, CDR2 SYDVKM. The CDR3 sequence is 12 residues long. Here the CDR3 reads CASNQGPLEAFF. The CDR3, as DNA: TGTGCCAGCAACCAGGGGCCCCTTGAAGCTTTCTTT.

The chain's CDR3 is CASSGLSGRNTGELFF. The CDR3, as DNA: TGTGCCAGCAGTGGTCTTAGCGGGAGAAACACCGGGGAGCTGTTTTTT. This sequence joins TRBV6-1 and TRBJ2-2; TRBD2 aligns across 9 bases. Germline CDR1 MNHNS, CDR2 SASEGT. V shed 4 bases and J 2 bases; nucleotides not matched to a gene: 5. This CDR3 comprises 16 residues.

The chain joins TRBV7-9 to TRBJ1-1, with D uncertain. Trimming shortened V by 8 bases and J by 0 bases, and 16 bases separated the two germline ends. The germline gives CDR1 SEHNR, CDR2 FQNEAQ (reference sequence). The CDR3 has 15 amino acids. Written as DNA, the CDR3 is TGTGCCAGCTCCCTACATCGGGGTTTGAACACTGAAGCTTTCTTT. Its translation: CASSLHRGLNTEAFF.